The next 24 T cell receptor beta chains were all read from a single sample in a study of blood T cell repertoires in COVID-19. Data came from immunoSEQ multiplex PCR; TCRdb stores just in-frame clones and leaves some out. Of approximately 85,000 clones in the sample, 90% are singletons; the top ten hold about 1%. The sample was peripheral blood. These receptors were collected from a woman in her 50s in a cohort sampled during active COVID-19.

CDR3 in amino acids: CASSLVGGSSGRLLYNEQFF. In DNA form, the CDR3 reads TGTGCCAGCAGCTTGGTTGGGGGGTCTAGCGGGAGACTGCTGTACAATGAGCAGTTCTTC. V gene TRBV5-4 combines with J gene TRBJ2-1; 10 bases agree with TRBD2. V was pared by 0 bases and J by 4 bases, with 16 bases of the junction left unmatched. Germline V gives CDR1 SGHNT, CDR2 YYREEE (reference sequence). CDR3 size: 20 residues.

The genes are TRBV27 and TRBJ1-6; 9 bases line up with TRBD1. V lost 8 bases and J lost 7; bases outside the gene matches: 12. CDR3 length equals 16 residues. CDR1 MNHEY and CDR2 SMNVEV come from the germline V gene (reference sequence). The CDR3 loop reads CASSTDRTGDNSPLHF. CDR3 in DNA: TGTGCCAGCTCCACCGACCGGACAGGGGACAATTCACCCCTCCACTTT.

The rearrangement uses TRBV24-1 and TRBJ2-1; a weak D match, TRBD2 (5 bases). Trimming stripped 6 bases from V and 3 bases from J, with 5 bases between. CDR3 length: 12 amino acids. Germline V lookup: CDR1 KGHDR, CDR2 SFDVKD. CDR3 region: CATSRDYNEQFF. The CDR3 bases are TGTGCCACCAGTCGGGACTACAATGAGCAGTTCTTC.

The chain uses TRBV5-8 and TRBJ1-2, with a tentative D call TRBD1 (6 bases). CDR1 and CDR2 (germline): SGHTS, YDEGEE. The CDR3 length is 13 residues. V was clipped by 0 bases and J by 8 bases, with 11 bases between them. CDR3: CASSLGGGSGYTF. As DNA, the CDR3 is TGTGCCAGCAGCTTGGGCGGGGGCAGCGGCTACACCTTC.

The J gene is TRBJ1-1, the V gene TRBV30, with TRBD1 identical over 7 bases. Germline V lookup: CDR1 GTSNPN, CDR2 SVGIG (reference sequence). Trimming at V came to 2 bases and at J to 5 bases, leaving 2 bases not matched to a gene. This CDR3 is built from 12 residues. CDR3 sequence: CAWSLRGTEAFF. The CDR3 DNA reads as TGTGCCTGGAGTCTCAGGGGGACTGAAGCTTTCTTT.

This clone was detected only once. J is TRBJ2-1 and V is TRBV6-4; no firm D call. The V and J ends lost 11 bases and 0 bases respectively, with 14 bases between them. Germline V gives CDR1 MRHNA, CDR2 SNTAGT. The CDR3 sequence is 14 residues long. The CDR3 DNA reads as TGTGCCGGCGGCCCGAACATCTCCTACAATGAGCAGTTCTTC. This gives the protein CAGGPNISYNEQFF.

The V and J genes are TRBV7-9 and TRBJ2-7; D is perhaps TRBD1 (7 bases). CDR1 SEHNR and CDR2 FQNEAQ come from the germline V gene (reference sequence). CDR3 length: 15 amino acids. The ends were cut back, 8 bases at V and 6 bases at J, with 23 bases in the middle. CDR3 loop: CASSPGGTESTEQYF. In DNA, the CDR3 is TGTGCCAGCTCTCCAGGGGGGACAGAGAGTACCGAGCAGTACTTC. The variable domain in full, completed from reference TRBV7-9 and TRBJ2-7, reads DTGVSQNPRHKITKRGQNVTFRCDPISEHNRLYWYRQTLGQGPEFLTYFQNEAQLEKSRLLSDRFSAERPKGSFSTLEIQRTEQGDSAMYLCASSPGGTESTEQYFGPGTRLTVT.

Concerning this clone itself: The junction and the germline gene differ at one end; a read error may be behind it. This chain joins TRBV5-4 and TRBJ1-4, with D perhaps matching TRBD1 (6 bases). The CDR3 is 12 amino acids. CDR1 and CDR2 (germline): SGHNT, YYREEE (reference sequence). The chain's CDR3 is CASSMDSQVPYF. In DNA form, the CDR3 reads TGTGCCAGCAGCATGGACAGTCAGGTCCCGTATTTT. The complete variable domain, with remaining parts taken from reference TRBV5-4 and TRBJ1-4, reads ETGVTQSPTHLIKTRGQQVTLRCSSQSGHNTVSWYQQALGQGPQFIFQYYREEENGRGNFPPRFSGLQFPNYSSELNVNALELDDSALYLCASSMDSQVPYFGSGTQLSVL.

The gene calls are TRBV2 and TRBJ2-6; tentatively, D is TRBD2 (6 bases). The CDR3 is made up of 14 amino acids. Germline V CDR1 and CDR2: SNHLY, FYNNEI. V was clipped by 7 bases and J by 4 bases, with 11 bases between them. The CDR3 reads CASKGLSGANVLTF. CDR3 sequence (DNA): TGTGCCAGCAAGGGACTTTCCGGGGCCAACGTCCTGACTTTC. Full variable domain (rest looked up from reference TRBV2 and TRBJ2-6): EPEVTQTPSHQVTQMGQEVILRCVPISNHLYFYWYRQILGQKVEFLVSFYNNEISEKSEIFDDQFSVERPDGSNFTLKIRSTKLEDSAMYFCASKGLSGANVLTFGAGSRLTVL.

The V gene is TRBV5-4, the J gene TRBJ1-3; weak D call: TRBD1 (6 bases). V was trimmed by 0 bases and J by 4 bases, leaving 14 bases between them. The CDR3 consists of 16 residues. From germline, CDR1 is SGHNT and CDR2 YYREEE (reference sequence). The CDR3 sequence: CASSLGGTPSGNTIYF. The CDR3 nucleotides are TGTGCCAGCAGCTTGGGAGGGACACCAAGCGGAAACACCATATATTTT.

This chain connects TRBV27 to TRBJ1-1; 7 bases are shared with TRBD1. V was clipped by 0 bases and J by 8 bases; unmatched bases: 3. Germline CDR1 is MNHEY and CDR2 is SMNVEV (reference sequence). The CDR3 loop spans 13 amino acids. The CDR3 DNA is TGTGCCAGCAGTTTATCCAGGGGACAGGAAGCTTTCTTT. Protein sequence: CASSLSRGQEAFF.

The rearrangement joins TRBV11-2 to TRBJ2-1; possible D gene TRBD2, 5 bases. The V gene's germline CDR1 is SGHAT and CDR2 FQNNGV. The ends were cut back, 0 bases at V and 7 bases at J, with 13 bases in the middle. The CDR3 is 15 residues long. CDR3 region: CASSLEAAPGNEQFF. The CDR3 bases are TGTGCCAGCAGCTTAGAAGCTGCCCCGGGGAATGAGCAGTTCTTC.

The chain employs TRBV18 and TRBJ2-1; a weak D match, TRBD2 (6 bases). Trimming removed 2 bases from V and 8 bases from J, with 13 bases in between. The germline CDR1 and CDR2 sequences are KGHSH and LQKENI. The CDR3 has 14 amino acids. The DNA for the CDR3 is TGTGCCAGCTCACCAGGGACTCTTGGAGATGAGCAGTTCTTC. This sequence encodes CASSPGTLGDEQFF.

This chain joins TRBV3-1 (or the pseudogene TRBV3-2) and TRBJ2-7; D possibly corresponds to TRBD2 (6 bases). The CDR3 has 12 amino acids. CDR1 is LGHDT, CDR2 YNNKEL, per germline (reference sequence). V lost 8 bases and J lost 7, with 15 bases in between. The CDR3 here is CASSKGLAEQYF. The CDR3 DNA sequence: TGTGCCAGCTCAAAGGGGCTAGCGGAGCAGTACTTC.

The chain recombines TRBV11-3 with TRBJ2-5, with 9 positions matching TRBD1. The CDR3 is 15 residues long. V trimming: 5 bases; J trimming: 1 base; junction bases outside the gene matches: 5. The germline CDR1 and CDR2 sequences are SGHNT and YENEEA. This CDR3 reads CASSLGTGTQETQYF. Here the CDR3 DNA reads TGTGCCAGCAGCCTCGGGACAGGGACCCAAGAGACCCAGTACTTC.

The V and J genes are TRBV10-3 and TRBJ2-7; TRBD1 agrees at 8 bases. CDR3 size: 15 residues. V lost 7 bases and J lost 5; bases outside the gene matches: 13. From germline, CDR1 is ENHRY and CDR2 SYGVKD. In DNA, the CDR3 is TGTGCCATCATGGCAGGGGGCGAGGGAGGCAACGAGCAGTACTTC. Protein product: CAIMAGGEGGNEQYF.

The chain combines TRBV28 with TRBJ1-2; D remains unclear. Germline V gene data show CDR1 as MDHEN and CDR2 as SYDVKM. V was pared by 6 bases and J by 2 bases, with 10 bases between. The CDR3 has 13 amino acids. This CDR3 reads CASRFGVNYGYTF. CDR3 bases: TGTGCCAGCAGGTTCGGAGTAAACTATGGCTACACCTTC.

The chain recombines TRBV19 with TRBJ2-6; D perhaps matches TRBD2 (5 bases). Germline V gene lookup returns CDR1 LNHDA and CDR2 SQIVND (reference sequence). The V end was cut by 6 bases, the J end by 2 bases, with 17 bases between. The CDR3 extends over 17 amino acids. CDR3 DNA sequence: TGTGCCAGTAGACCATCCGAGGGAGTAACTGGGGCCAACGTCCTGACTTTC. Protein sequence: CASRPSEGVTGANVLTF.

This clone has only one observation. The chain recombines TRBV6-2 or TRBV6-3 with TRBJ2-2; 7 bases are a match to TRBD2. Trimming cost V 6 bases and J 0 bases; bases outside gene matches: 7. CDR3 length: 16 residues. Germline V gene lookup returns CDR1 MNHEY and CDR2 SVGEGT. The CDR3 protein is CASSERAGPNTGELFF. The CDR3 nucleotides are TGTGCCAGCAGCGAGAGAGCGGGGCCGAACACCGGGGAGCTGTTTTTT.

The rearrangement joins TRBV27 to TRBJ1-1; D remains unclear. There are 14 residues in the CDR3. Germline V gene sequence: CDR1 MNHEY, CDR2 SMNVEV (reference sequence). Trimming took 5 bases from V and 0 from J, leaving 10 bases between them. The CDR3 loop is CASSIHRVNTEAFF. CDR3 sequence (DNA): TGTGCCAGCAGTATCCATCGGGTGAACACTGAAGCTTTCTTT.

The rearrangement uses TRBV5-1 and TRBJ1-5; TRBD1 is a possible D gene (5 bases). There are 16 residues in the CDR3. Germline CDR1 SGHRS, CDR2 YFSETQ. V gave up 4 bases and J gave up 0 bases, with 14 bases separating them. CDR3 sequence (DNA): TGCGCCAGCAGCCCCGGACATGAAAATAGCAATCAGCCCCAGCATTTT. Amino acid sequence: CASSPGHENSNQPQHF.

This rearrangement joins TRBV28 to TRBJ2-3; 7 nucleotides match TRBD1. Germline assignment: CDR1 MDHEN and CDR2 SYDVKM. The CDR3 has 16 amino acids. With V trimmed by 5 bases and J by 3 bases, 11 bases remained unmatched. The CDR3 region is CASSLLASGGTDTQYF. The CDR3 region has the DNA TGTGCCAGCAGTCTATTAGCCTCAGGGGGTACAGATACGCAGTATTTT.

This CDR3 reads CASSLGTGWDSPLHF. The CDR3 nucleotides are TGCGCCAGCAGCTTGGGGACAGGGTGGGATTCACCCCTCCACTTT. The gene calls are TRBV5-1 and TRBJ1-6; TRBD1 agrees at 8 bases. The CDR3 consists of 15 residues. The germline CDR1 and CDR2 sequences are SGHRS and YFSETQ. V shed 0 bases, J shed 8 bases, and the junction held 4 bases outside the gene matches.

The CDR3 nucleotides read TGTGCCAGCAGCTTGGTTCGTGGGGGGGGGATGAACACTGAAGCTTTCTTT. Protein product: CASSLVRGGGMNTEAFF. The V and J genes are TRBV5-8 and TRBJ1-1, with D tentatively TRBD1 (5 bases). The germline V and J ends were trimmed by 0 bases and 0 bases, with 15 bases remaining between them. Germline V gene sequence: CDR1 SGHTS, CDR2 YDEGEE. CDR3 length: 17 residues.